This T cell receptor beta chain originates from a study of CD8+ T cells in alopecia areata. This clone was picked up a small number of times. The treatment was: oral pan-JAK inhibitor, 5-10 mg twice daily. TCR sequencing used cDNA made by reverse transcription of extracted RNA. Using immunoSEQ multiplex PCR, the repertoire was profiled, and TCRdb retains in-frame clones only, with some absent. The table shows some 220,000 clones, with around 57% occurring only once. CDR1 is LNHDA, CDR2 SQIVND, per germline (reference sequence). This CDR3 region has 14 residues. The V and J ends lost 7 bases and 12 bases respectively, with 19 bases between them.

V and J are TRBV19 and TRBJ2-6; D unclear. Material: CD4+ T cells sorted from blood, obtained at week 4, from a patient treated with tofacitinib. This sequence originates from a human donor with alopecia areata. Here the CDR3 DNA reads TGTGCCAGTACCCCCGCCTTAGGGTACGGCGTCCTGACTTTC. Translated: CASTPALGYGVLTF.